This T cell receptor beta chain was found in a study of shared clonotypes between healthy human individuals. Sequenced by immunoSEQ multiplex PCR; TCRdb stores in-frame clones only, minus some. The table records some 1,400,000 clones, approximately 97% of them present only once. The CDR3 is 14 amino acids. V shed 4 bases and J 2 bases; nucleotides not matched to a gene: 5. From germline, CDR1 is SEHNR and CDR2 FQNEAQ (reference sequence). This chain connects TRBV7-9 to TRBJ2-7; 7 bases are a match to TRBD1. This clonotype originated in a man aged 30 to 39 in good health. Material: naive CD4+ T cells sorted from blood. Specified subset: CD45RA+ positively selected. The CDR3 sequence is CASSSGQATYEQYF. The CDR3 coding sequence is TGTGCCAGCAGCTCCGGACAGGCCACCTACGAGCAGTACTTC.